Listed here is a single T cell receptor (beta chain). This clone's antigen is unknown. No clone much larger than this one lies a single base away; base qualities are absent. The data derive from a study of T-cell memory formation after mild COVID-19 (dated by TCRdb to the early 2020s). Turning to the overall study: TCR sequence clusters from the two donors were largely donor specific. T-cell clones expanding and contracting after mild COVID-19 in two donors were tracked by longitudinal TCRalpha and TCRbeta repertoire sequencing. The cohort comprised two young, previously healthy adult volunteers, one female and one male. General findings and caveats noted by the study authors: Clones contracting from day 15 to 85 had balanced CD4/CD8 phenotypes, while a second wave expanding from day 15 to 37 was biased towards CD4+. Contracting CD4+ clones appeared mostly in the CM and EM memory subsets, whereas CD8+ clones were enriched in EMRA. The study covered only a couple of mild cases, and larger cohorts including severe cases with pre-infection samples were considered necessary. Whether the second-wave clones peaking on day 37 were SARS-CoV-2 specific was not confirmed. Some responding clones were detected in pre-infection memory, which suggested that pre-existing cross-reactive memory T cells had joined the SARS-CoV-2 response.

Ficoll-Paque density gradient centrifugation was the method used to isolate PBMCs. V and J are truncated by 3 bases and 5 bases respectively, leaving an intervening sequence of 10 bases. Via the germline V gene, CDR1 is MDHEN and CDR2 SYDVKM. The CDR3 starts with the cysteine, ends with the phenylalanine, and has 13 residues. The only DNA kept is the CDR3, 39 bases in frame from the first base. Sequencing instrument: Illumina NovaSeq 6000. TCRalpha and TCRbeta cDNA libraries were built by 5'RACE with constant-segment primers, adding sample barcodes and unique molecular identifiers. RNA was extracted from every sample with Trizol reagent. Library amplification was performed in two PCR steps, and a second sample barcode and Illumina TruSeq adapters were introduced in the second step. Sequencing of libraries was performed on an Illumina NovaSeq with 2 x 150 bp paired-end reads. From the authors' description of their analysis: The reads were demultiplexed and collapsed into UMI-guided consensus sequences using migec v1.2.7. With mixcr v2.1.11, UMI consensuses were aligned to TRA and TRB V and J templates and assembled into clonotypes. A clonotype was counted as expanded or contracted only when both edgeR and NoisET called the clonotype significant, with the noise models trained on biological replicates. For edgeR calls, the cutoffs were a false discovery rate-adjusted p below 0.01 and a log2 fold-change threshold of 1. As an exploratory analysis of dynamics, PCA with hierarchical clustering was applied to max-normalized trajectories of the 1000 most abundant clonotypes. Separately sequenced CD4+ and CD8+ repertoires were used to assign the CD4 or CD8 phenotype of responding clones. TCRdb itself trimmed the public reads at Q25 with fastp, ran MiXCR and retained productive beta chains. One record per CDR3 amino acid sequence lists the most common genes and DNA. The V and J calls come from TCRdb's annotation, not from the publication. This sample is represented by about 340,000 distinct CDR3 sequences; around 13% of them were singletons. Over 20% of the sample goes to the ten largest clones.

Sequences were obtained from PBMCs or a T cell subset sorted from them (not recorded which). In this chain, TRBV28 is recombined with TRBJ2-5; the D region possibly corresponds to TRBD1 (6 bases align). The clonotype comes from a man aged 18 to 35 who had mild COVID-19 (a few samples of this study predate the infection). The sample titles of this study are shuffled in the database, so cell type and time point are left out; the donor was told from shared clones. CDR3 region: CASSLGAWETQYF. The nucleotide sequence reads as follows: TGTGCCAGCAGTTTGGGGGCGTGGGAGACCCAGTACTTC.